This TCR beta chain was recorded in a study of spatial heterogeneity in lung cancer. This clonotype was counted many times. Sample time point: sample taken at primary tumor resection. Whole RNA came from tumor, nontumor lung or frozen PBMC and was sequenced without being sorted. The donors were 72 patients with non-small cell lung cancer that was early-stage and untreated. TCRdb reprocessed the 5' RACE reads via MiXCR and lists one record per CDR3 protein. The data contain around 48,000 distinct CDR3 sequences, 5.3% of them seen just once; the ten biggest clones take up roughly 10%. The material sequenced was PBMCs, taken at surgery. The sequence was collected from a male donor with early-stage non-small cell lung cancer.

In DNA, the CDR3 is TGTGCCATCAGCTCAGGGGGCGTTCGGTTTTGGCAGTACTTC. Translating it yields CAISSGGVRFWQYF. The chain employs TRBV10-3 and TRBJ2-7, with 8 bases that match TRBD1. Trimming cost V 6 bases and J 9 bases; bases outside gene matches: 13. This CDR3 has 14 residues. Germline loops: CDR1 ENHRY, CDR2 SYGVKD.